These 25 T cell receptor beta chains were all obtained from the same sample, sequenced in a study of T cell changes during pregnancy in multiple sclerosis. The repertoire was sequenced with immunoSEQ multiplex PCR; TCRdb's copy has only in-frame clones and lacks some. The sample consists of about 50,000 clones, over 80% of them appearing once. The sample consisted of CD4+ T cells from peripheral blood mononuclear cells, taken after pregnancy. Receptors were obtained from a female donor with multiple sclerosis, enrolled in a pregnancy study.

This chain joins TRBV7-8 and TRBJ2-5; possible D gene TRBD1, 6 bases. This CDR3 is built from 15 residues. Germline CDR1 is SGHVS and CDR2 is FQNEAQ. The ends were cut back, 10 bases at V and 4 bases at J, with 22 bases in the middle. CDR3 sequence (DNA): TGTGCCACCTCGAGCCTTAACAGGGTGATAGAGACCCAGTACTTC. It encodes CATSSLNRVIETQYF.

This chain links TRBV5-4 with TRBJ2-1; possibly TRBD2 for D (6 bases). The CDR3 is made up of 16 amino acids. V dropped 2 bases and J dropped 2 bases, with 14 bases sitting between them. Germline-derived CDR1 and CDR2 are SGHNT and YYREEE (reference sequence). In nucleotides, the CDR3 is TGTGCCAGCAGCTTAGCCGGGACTTTCACCTACAATGAGCAGTTCTTC. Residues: CASSLAGTFTYNEQFF.

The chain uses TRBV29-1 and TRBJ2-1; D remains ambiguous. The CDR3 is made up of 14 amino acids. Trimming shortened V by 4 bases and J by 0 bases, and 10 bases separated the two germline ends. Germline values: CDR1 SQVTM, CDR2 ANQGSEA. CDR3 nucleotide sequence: TGCAGCGTTGGTCCGGGTGGCTCCTACAATGAGCAGTTCTTC. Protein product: CSVGPGGSYNEQFF.

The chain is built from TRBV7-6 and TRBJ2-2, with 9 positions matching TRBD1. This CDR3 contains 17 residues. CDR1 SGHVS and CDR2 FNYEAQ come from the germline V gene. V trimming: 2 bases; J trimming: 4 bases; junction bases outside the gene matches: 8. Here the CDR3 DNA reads TGTGCCAGCAGCTTAAACACAGGGGGCAAGGGCACCGGGGAGCTGTTTTTT. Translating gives CASSLNTGGKGTGELFF.

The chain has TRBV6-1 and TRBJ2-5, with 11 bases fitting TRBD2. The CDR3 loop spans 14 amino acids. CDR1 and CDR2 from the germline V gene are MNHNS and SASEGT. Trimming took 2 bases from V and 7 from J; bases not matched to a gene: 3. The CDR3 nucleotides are TGTGCCAGCAGTGAAACTAGCGGGGGCAGGACCCAGTACTTC. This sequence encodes CASSETSGGRTQYF.

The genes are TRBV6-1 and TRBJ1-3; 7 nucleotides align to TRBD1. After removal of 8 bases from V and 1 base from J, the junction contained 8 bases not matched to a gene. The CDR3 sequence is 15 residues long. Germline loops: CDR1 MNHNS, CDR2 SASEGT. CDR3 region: CASLKEGASGNTIYF. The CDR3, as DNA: TGTGCCAGCTTGAAGGAGGGGGCATCTGGAAACACCATATATTTT.

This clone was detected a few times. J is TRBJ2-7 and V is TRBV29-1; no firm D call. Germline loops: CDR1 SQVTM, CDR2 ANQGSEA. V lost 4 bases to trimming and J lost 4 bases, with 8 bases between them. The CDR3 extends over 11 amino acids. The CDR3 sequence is CSVVVEYEQYF. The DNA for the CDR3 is TGCAGCGTTGTGGTAGAGTACGAGCAGTACTTC.

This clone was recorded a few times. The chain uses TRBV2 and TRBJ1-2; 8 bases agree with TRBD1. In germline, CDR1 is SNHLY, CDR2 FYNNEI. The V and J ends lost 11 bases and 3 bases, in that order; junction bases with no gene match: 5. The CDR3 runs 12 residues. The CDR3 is CAYAGGDYGYTF. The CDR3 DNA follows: TGTGCCTACGCAGGGGGCGACTATGGCTACACCTTC.

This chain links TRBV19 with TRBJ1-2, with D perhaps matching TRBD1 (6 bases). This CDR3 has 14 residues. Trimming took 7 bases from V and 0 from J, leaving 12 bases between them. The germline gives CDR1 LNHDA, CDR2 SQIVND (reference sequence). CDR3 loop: CASTPDRTNYGYTF. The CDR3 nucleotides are TGTGCCAGTACCCCCGACAGGACTAACTATGGCTACACCTTC.

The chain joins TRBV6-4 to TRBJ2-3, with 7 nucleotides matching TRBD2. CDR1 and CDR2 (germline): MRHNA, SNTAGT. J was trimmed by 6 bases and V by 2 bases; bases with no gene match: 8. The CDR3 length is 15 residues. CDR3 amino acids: CASSDAAGARDTQYF. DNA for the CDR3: TGTGCCAGCAGTGACGCGGCGGGAGCTCGGGATACGCAGTATTTT.

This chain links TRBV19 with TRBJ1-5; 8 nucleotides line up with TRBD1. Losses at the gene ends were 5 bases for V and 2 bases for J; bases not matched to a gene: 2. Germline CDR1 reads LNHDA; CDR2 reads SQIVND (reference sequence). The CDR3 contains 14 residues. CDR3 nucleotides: TGTGCCAGTAGTGGACAGGGCGGCAATCAGCCCCAGCATTTT. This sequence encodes CASSGQGGNQPQHF.

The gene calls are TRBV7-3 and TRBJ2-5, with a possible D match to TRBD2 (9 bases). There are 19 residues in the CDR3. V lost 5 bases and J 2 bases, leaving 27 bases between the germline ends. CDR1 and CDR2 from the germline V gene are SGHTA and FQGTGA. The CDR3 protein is CASSTRQGQASGKQETQYF. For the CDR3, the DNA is TGTGCCAGCAGCACAAGACAGGGGCAGGCTAGCGGGAAACAAGAGACCCAGTACTTC.

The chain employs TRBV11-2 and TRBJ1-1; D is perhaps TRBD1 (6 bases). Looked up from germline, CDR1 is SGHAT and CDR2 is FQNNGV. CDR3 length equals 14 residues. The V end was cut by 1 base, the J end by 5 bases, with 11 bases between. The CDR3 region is CASSLGGGRTEAFF. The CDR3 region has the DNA TGTGCCAGCAGCTTAGGGGGGGGGCGAACTGAAGCTTTCTTT.

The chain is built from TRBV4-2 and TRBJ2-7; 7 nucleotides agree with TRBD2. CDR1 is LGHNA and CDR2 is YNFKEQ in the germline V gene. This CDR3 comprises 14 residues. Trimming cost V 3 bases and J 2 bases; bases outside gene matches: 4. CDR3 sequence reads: CASSQGRGTYEQYF. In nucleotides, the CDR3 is TGTGCCAGCAGCCAGGGGAGGGGCACCTACGAGCAGTACTTC.

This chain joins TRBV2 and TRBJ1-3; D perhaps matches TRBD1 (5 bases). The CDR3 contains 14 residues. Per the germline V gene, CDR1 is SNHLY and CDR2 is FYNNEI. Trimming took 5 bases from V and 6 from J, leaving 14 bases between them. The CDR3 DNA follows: TGTGCCAGCAGTTTGGGACTGACTCAAAACACCATATATTTT. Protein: CASSLGLTQNTIYF.

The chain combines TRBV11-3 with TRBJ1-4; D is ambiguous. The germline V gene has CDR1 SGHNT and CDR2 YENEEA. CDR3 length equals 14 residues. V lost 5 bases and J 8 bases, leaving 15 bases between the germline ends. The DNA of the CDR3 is TGTGCCAGCAGCACGGGAAGAGAGGGCGAAAAACTGTTTTTT. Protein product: CASSTGREGEKLFF.

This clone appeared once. CDR3: CASSSTGGKGEQYF. The CDR3 DNA reads as TGTGCCAGCAGCTCGACAGGGGGGAAGGGGGAGCAGTACTTC. The genes are TRBV7-2 and TRBJ2-7, with TRBD1 matching over 9 bases. Trimming at V came to 4 bases and at J to 7 bases, leaving 8 bases not matched to a gene. Germline V gives CDR1 SGHTA, CDR2 FQGNSA. The CDR3 consists of 14 residues.

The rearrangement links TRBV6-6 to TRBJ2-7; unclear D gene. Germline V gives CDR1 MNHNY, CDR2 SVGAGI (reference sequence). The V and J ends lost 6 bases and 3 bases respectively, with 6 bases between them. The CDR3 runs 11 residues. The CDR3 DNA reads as TGTGCCAGCAGGGGCAGCTACGAGCAGTACTTC. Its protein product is CASRGSYEQYF.

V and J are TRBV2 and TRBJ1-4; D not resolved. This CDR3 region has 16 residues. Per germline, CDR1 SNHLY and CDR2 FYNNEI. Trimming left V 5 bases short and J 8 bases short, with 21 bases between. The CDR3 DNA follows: TGTGCCAGCAGTAGTCAGTTCAAGATACGTTGGGAAAAACTGTTTTTT. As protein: CASSSQFKIRWEKLFF.

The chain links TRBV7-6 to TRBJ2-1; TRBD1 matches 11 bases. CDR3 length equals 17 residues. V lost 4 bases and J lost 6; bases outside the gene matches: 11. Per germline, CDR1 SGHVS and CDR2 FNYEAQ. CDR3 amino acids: CASSSGQGALRGNEQFF. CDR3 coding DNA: TGTGCCAGCAGCTCCGGACAGGGGGCCCTGCGTGGCAATGAGCAGTTCTTC.

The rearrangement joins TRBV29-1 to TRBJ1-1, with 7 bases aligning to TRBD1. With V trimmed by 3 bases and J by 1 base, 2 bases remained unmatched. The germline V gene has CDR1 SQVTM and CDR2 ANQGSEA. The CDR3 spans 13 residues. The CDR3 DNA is TGCAGCGTTGACGACAGGGCGAACACTGAAGCTTTCTTT. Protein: CSVDDRANTEAFF.

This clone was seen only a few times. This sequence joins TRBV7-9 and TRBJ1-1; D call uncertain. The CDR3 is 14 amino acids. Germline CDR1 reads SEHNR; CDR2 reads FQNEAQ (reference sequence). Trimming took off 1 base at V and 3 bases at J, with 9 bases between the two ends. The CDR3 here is CASSLVTKDTEAFF. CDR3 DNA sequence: TGTGCCAGCAGCTTAGTGACAAAGGACACTGAAGCTTTCTTT.

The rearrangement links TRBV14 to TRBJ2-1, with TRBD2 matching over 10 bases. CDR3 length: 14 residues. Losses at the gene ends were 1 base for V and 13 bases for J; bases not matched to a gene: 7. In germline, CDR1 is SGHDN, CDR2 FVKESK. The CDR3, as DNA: TGTGCCAGCAGCCAAGTGAGAGCGGGAGGGGGCCAGTTCTTC. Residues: CASSQVRAGGGQFF. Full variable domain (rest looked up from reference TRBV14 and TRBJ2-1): EAGVTQFPSHSVIEKGQTVTLRCDPISGHDNLYWYRRVMGKEIKFLLHFVKESKQDESGMPNNRFLAERTGGTYSTLKVQPAELEDSGVYFCASSQVRAGGGQFFGPGTRLTVL.

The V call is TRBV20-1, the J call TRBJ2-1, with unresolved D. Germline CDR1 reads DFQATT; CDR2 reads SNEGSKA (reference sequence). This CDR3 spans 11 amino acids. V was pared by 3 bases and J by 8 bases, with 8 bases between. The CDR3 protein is CSASPLYEQFF. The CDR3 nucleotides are TGCAGTGCTAGCCCACTCTATGAGCAGTTCTTC.

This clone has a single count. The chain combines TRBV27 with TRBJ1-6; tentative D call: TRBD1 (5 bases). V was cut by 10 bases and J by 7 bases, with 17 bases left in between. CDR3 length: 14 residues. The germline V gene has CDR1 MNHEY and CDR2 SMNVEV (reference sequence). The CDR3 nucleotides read TGTGCCACCACGGGAGGGGCGAGGAATTCACCCCTCCACTTT. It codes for CATTGGARNSPLHF.